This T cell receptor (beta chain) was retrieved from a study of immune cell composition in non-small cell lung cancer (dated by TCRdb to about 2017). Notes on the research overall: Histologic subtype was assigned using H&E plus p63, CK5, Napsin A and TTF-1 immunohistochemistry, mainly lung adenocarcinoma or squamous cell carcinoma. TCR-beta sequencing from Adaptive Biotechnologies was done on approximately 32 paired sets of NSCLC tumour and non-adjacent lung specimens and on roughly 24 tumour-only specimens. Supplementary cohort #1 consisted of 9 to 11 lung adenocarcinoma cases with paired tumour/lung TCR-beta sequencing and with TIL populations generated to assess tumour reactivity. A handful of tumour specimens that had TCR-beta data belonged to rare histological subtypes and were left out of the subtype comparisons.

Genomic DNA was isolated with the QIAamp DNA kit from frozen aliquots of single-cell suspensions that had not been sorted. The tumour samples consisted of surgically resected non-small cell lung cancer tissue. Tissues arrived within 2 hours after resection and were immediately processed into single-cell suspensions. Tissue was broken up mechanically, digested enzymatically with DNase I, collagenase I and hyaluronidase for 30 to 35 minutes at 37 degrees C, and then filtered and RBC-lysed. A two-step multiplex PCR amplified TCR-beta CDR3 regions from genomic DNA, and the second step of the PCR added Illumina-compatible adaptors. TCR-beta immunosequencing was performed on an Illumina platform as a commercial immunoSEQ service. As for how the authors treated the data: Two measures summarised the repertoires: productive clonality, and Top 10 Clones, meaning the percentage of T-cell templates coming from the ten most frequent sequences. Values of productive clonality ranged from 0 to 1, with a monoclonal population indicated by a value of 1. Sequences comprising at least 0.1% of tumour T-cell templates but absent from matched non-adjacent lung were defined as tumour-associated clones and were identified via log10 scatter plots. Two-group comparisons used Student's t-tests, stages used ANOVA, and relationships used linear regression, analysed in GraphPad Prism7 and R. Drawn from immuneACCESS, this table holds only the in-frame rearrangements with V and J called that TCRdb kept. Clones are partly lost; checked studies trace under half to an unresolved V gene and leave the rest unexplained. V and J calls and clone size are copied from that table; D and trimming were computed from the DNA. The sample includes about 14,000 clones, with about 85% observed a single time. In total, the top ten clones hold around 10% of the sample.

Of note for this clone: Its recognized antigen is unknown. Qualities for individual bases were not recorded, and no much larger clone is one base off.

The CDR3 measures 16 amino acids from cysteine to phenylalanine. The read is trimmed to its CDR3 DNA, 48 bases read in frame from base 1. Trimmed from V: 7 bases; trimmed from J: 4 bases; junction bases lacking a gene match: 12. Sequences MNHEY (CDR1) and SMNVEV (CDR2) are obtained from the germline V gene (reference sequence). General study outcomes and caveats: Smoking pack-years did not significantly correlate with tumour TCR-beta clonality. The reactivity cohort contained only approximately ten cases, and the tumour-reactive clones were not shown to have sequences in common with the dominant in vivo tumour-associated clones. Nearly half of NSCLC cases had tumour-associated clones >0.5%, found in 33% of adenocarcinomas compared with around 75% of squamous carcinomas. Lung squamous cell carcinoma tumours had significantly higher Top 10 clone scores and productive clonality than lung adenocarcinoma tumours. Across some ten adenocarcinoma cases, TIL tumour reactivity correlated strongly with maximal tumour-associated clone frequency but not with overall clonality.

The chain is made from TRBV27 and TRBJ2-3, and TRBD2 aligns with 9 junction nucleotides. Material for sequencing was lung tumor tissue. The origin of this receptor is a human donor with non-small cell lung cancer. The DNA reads TGTGCCAGCAAGGGCCTGGCGGGAGGGCCCGCAGATACGCAGTATTTT. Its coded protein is CASKGLAGGPADTQYF.